The entry below gives a single TCR beta chain sequence along with its context. The data originate from a study of CD8 T cells in Susac syndrome. Reverse transcription used roughly 0.45 to 1 ug RNA and random hexamers. Amplification of TCR beta CDR3 by immunoSEQ multiplex PCR spanned 54 Vbeta and 13 Jbeta. TCRdb used MiXCR to reprocess the immunoSEQ multiplex PCR reads, holding one entry per CDR3 protein. This sample has some 76,000 distinct CDR3 sequences, with roughly nine tenths found just once. The CDR3 covers 14 residues. CDR1 is SGDLS, CDR2 YYNGEE, per germline. Trimming stripped 0 bases from V and 3 bases from J, with 6 bases between. In blood CD8+ and CD4+ T cells, TCR beta underwent sequencing. Multiple sclerosis controls were treatment-naive patients with stable or active relapsing-remitting disease. In contrast to the negatively isolated CD8+ and CD4+ T cells, TEMRA cells were FACS-enriched.

This chain connects TRBV9 to TRBJ2-2; a weak D match, TRBD2 (5 bases). The TCR was taken from a human donor with multiple sclerosis. The sequenced sample was CD8+ T cells from PBMCs. CDR3 sequence reads: CASSVVRDTGELFF. The CDR3 DNA follows: TGTGCCAGCAGCGTAGTGAGGGACACCGGGGAGCTGTTTTTT.